This is a list of T cell receptor beta chains from one sample in a study of blood T cells in healthy people across ages. TCRdb independently ran MiXCR on the 5' RACE reads; one entry per CDR3 protein. The profile shows about 780,000 distinct CDR3 sequences, 35% to 50% of them singletons. The specimen was blood. These receptors were taken from a man at least 80 years old in good health. The CDR3 runs from the conserved cysteine through the conserved F or W. D genes are given only for firm matches. Not every row has a clone size; where given, it reads once, few, many or a size class.

TRBJ2-1,few,TRBD1,TRBV27,TGTGCCAGCAGTGGCGCCGACAGGGGCAATGAGCAGTTCTTC,CASSGADRGNEQFF
TRBJ1-4,.,.,TRBV12-3/TRBV12-4,TGTGCCAGCGGGGGGGGGCGGGGTGAAAAACTGTTTTTT,CASGGGRGEKLFF
TRBJ1-5,.,.,TRBV12-3/TRBV12-4,TGTGCCAGCAGTCCACAGGGAATTCAGCATTTT,CASSPQGIQHF
TRBJ2-1,many,.,TRBV4-2,TGTGCCAGCAGCCAGGACCCGGGACTGGACGAGCATGAGCAGTTCTTC,CASSQDPGLDEHEQFF
TRBJ1-1,.,.,TRBV29-1,TGCAGCGTTGAATCGGGCAGGTCGAACACTGAAGCTTTCTTT,CSVESGRSNTEAFF
TRBJ2-7,.,.,TRBV13,TGTGCCAGCAGCTTAGTTAGCGAAAGCGAGCAGTACTTC,CASSLVSESEQYF
TRBJ2-7,.,.,TRBV15,TGTGGCACCAGCAGAGATCTTGAGAACTACGAGCAGTACTTC,CGTSRDLENYEQYF
TRBJ1-6,.,.,TRBV20-1,TGCAGTGCTAGGACAGGAGGTCGAGGGAATTCACCCCTCCACTTT,CSARTGGRGNSPLHF
TRBJ2-1,.,TRBD1,TRBV29-1,TGCAGCGTCTTACAGGGGGCATGGAATGAGCAGTTCTTC,CSVLQGAWNEQFF
TRBJ2-1,few,TRBD2,TRBV7-3,TGTGCCAGCAGCACGACTAGCGGGGGGAATGAGCAGTTCTTC,CASSTTSGGNEQFF
TRBJ1-4,.,.,TRBV6-5,TGTGCCAGCAGGCCGACGGAAACTAATGAAAAACTGTTTTTT,CASRPTETNEKLFF
TRBJ2-7,many,.,TRBV5-1,TGCGCCAGCAGCTCTGCCGAACTAAGCTCCTACGAGCAGTACTTC,CASSSAELSSYEQYF
TRBJ1-2,many,.,TRBV12-3/TRBV12-4,TGTGCCAGCGACAACAGAGCGGGCGGCTACACCTTC,CASDNRAGGYTF
TRBJ1-2,few,.,TRBV9,TGTGCCAGCAGCGGGAGTCGGACCCTGAACTATGGCTACACCTTC,CASSGSRTLNYGYTF
TRBJ2-7,.,TRBD2,TRBV6-2/TRBV6-3,TGTGCCAGCAGTCTCATTACTAGCGCTACCTACGAGCAGTACTTC,CASSLITSATYEQYF
TRBJ2-1,.,TRBD2,TRBV20-1,TGCAGTGCTAGTTCGGGGGGAGCTAATGAGCAGTTCTTC,CSASSGGANEQFF
TRBJ2-1,few,.,TRBV20-1,TGCAGTGCTAGTGCCCCCCCTCCGCGCTTAGGAAGGGATGAGCAGTTCTTC,CSASAPPPRLGRDEQFF
TRBJ2-7,.,TRBD2,TRBV5-1,TGCGCCAGCAGCGCGAGTAGCGGGATTGTATACGAGCAGTACTTC,CASSASSGIVYEQYF
TRBJ2-1,.,TRBD2,TRBV28,TGTGCCGGAGGACTAGCGGGAGACCCCTACAATGAGCAGTTCTTC,CAGGLAGDPYNEQFF
TRBJ1-2,.,TRBD1,TRBV20-1,TGCAGTGCCAGACAGGGGTCGAGCGGCTACACCTTC,CSARQGSSGYTF
TRBJ1-5,once,TRBD1,TRBV2,TGTGCCAGCCGTCGGACAGGTCGAAATCAGCCCCAGCATTTT,CASRRTGRNQPQHF
TRBJ1-4,.,TRBD1,TRBV6-2/TRBV6-3,TGTGCCAGCAGTCCGTTCGGACAGGGCCTGAATGAAAAACTGTTTTTT,CASSPFGQGLNEKLFF
TRBJ1-2,.,TRBD1,TRBV27,TGTGCCAGCAGTGTCGCCGGGACAGGGGTCTATGGCTACACCTTC,CASSVAGTGVYGYTF
TRBJ2-7,.,.,TRBV24-1,TGTGCCACCGAAAGATACAATGAGCAGTACTTC,CATERYNEQYF
TRBJ2-7,.,.,TRBV7-3,TGTGCCAGCAGCTTAATTCAGGCGGCTGCCTACGAGCAGTACTTC,CASSLIQAAAYEQYF
TRBJ2-7,few,.,TRBV11-3,TGTGCCAGCAGCCGCGACAACTACGAGCAGTACTTC,CASSRDNYEQYF
TRBJ1-6,.,TRBD1,TRBV7-9,TGTGCCAGCAGCTTGGGACAGGAGGTATCACCCCTCCACTTT,CASSLGQEVSPLHF
TRBJ2-1,.,.,TRBV7-2,TGTGCCAGCAGCTTAGCGATCCGGTACAATGAGCAGTTCTTC,CASSLAIRYNEQFF
TRBJ1-5,.,.,TRBV5-1,TGCGCCAGCAGCTTGGGACGTAGGCCAGGGGCTAGGTCCAATCAGCCCCAGCATTTT,CASSLGRRPGARSNQPQHF
TRBJ2-1,.,TRBD2,TRBV7-2,TGTGCCAGCAGCTCCCGGGGACTAGCGGGATCCAATGAGCAGTTCTTC,CASSSRGLAGSNEQFF
TRBJ2-7,.,.,TRBV18,TGTGCCAGCTCACCACCGCAGGGAGACTACAATGAGCAGTACTTC,CASSPPQGDYNEQYF
TRBJ2-7,.,.,TRBV10-3,TGTGCCATCAGCCCAGGACAGCCCCAATACGAGCAGTACTTC,CAISPGQPQYEQYF
TRBJ2-3,.,TRBD2,TRBV6-5,TGTGCCAGCAGTACCCTAGCGGGAGAGGGGGGTACGCAGTATTTT,CASSTLAGEGGTQYF
TRBJ2-3,.,TRBD1,TRBV29-1,TGCAGCGGAGGACAGGGCAGCACAGATACGCAGTATTTT,CSGGQGSTDTQYF
TRBJ1-4,many,TRBD1,TRBV28,TGTGCCAGCAGACTATGGTCGGGGACAGGGGGTGAAAAACTGTTTTTT,CASRLWSGTGGEKLFF
TRBJ1-5,.,TRBD1,TRBV6-1,TGTGCCAGCAGTGTTTCTGGACAGGGACAGCCCCAGCATTTT,CASSVSGQGQPQHF